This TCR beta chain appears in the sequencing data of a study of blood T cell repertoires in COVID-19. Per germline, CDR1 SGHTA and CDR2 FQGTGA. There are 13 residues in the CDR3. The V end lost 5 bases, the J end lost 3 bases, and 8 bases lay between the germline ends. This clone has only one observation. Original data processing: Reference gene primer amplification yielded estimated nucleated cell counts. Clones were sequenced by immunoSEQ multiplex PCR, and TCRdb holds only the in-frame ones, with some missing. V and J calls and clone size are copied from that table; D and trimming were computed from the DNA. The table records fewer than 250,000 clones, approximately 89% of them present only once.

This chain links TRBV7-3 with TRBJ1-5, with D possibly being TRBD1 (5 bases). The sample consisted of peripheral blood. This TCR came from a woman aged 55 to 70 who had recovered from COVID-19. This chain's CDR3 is CASSAGPNQPQHF. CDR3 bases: TGTGCCAGCAGCGCAGGGCCCAATCAGCCCCAGCATTTT. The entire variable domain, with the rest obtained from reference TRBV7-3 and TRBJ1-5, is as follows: GAGVSQTPSNKVTEKGKYVELRCDPISGHTALYWYRQSLGQGPEFLIYFQGTGAADDSGLPNDRFFAVRPEGSVSTLKIQRTERGDSAVYLCASSAGPNQPQHFGDGTRLSIL.